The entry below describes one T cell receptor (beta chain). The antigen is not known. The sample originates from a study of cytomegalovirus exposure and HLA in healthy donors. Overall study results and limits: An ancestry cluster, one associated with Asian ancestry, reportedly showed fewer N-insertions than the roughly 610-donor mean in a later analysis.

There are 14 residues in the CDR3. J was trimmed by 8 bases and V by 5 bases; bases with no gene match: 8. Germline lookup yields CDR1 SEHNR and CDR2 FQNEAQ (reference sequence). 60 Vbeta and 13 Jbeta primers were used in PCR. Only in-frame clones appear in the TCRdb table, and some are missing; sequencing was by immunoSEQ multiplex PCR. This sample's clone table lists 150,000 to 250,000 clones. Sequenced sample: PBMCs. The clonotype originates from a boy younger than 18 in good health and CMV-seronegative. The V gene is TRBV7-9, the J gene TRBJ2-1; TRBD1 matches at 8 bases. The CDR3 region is CASSGRTGWDEQFF. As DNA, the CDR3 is TGTGCCAGCAGCGGACGGACAGGGTGGGATGAGCAGTTCTTC.